The source of this T cell receptor beta chain is a study of blood T cell repertoires in COVID-19 (dated by TCRdb to the early 2020s). With respect to the entire study: Samples from collaborators originated in the United States, Italy and Spain and spanned both the acute and convalescent phases of COVID-19. The material from the prospective study consisted of cDNA or gDNA derived from T cells, B-cell-depleted T cells, or PBMCs. Deeply sampled blood TCRbeta repertoires from subjects exposed to, actively infected with, or recovered from COVID-19 were included in the dataset. The repertoires were made available in a free public database intended to serve as a resource for research on the immune response to SARS-CoV-2. Samples came from the ongoing ImmuneRACE study (first 160 participants) plus 1,254 subjects from 6 global collaborators. A de-identified subject ID, COVID-19 status, age in years and sex were almost always included in the sample metadata. HLA class I and class II types, where available, came from metadata supplied by the sample provider rather than from assay-based typing. General study outcomes and caveats: The quantity of clinical and demographic metadata differed by source and by participant and was supplied without curation.

The germline V gene yields SGHVS for CDR1 and FNYEAQ for CDR2. The CDR3, from cysteine to phenylalanine, totals 17 residues. Only the CDR3 DNA is retained, 51 bases long and in frame from the first base. Trimming removed 0 bases from V and 0 bases from J, leaving 12 bases between the germline ends. A remark on this clone: The target of this receptor is not known. No much larger clonotype is one base removed from it; base qualities were not supplied.

TCRbeta CDR3 regions were amplified from genomic DNA using the immunoSEQ Assay, a bias-controlled multiplex PCR. The original pipeline was this. Within the assay, amplification of reference gene primers was used to estimate how many nucleated cells each sample contained. Sequence reads were collapsed and filtered to measure the absolute abundance of every unique TCRbeta CDR3 rearrangement. For each sample, productive Simpson clonality was calculated as the square root of Simpson's diversity index across productive rearrangements. Drawn from immuneACCESS, this table holds only the in-frame rearrangements with V and J called that TCRdb kept. Clones are partly lost; checked studies trace under half to an unresolved V gene and leave the rest unexplained. V and J calls plus clone size are reproduced from that table; the DNA served to infer D and trimming. The sample records approximately 250,000 clones, 88% of which are singletons. The leading ten clones occupy around 0.92% of the sample.

Participants in the prospective study were aged roughly 18 to 90 years, lived in 24 United States geographic areas, and enrolled through a virtual design. To assign participants to cohorts, the prospective study relied on clinical history that participants themselves reported in a screening survey and a study questionnaire. Recovered participants in ImmuneRACE Cohort 3 were defined as having two consecutive negative NP/OP PCR tests, clearance from a healthcare professional, or resolution of symptoms. In the prospective study, mobile phlebotomists collected whole blood, serum and a nasopharyngeal or oropharyngeal swab from each participant. Participants in the prospective study had the option to provide additional blood draws and questionnaires over a roughly two-month period. Before DNA extraction, blood samples from the prospective study were shipped at room temperature or frozen.

The clonotype comes from a woman in her thirties who had recovered from COVID-19. The V and J segments used are TRBV7-6 and TRBJ1-3; there is no confident call for the D gene. The sequencing sample was made of PBMCs or T cells enriched from blood (not recorded which). The CDR3 region reads CASSLAPLRGSGNTIYF. In nucleotides, the sequence is TGTGCCAGCAGCTTAGCCCCGTTACGGGGCTCTGGAAACACCATATATTTT.